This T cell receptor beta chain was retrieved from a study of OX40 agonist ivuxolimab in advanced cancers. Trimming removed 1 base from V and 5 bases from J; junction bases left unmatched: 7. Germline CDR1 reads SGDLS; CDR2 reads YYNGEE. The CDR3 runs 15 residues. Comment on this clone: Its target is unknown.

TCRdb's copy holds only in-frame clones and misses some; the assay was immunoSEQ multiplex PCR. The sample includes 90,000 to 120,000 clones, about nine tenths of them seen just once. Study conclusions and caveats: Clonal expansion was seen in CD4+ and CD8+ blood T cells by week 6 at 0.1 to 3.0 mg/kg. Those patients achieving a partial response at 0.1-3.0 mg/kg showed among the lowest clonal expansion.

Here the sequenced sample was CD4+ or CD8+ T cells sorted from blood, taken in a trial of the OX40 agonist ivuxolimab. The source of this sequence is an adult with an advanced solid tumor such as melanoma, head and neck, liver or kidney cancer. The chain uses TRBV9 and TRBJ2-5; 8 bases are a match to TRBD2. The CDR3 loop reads CASSVTSGGMETQYF. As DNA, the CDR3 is TGTGCCAGCAGCGTAACTTCGGGAGGGATGGAGACCCAGTACTTC.